Shown below are 2 T cell receptor beta chains from a single sample sequenced in a study of CD8+CD57+ T cells in acquired aplastic anemia. According to the study, genomic DNA was the template for TCR beta VDJ and CDR3 profiling. TCRdb fed the reads into MiXCR, producing one record per CDR3 protein. The sample has a few hundred thousand distinct CDR3 sequences, roughly 59% seen once; the top ten hold around 1.2%. Before being chosen for sequencing, patients had shown CD8+CD57+ cell expansion by flow cytometry. Sequenced material: sorted CD4+, CD8+, or CD8+CD57+ T cells (not recorded which) from PBMCs. These receptor sequences come from a human donor with aplastic anemia.

The chain combines TRBV7-9 with TRBJ2-7; either TRBD1 or TRBD2 may supply D (5 bases each). Looked up from germline, CDR1 is SEHNR and CDR2 is FQNEAQ (reference sequence). The CDR3 has 14 amino acids. V lost 6 bases, J lost 7 bases, and 19 bases lay in between. CDR3 region: CASRSSGPSREQYF. The CDR3 DNA reads TGTGCCAGCAGGTCCTCGGGACCGTCGAGGGAGCAGTACTTC.

In its sample, this clonotype was seen a few times. The chain employs TRBV20-1 and TRBJ1-4; the D is unclear. In germline, CDR1 is DFQATT, CDR2 SNEGSKA (reference sequence). Trimming removed 0 bases at V and 7 bases at J, with 6 bases between. The CDR3 covers 12 residues. This CDR3 is CSAREGGEKLFF. CDR3 sequence (DNA): TGCAGTGCTAGAGAAGGCGGTGAAAAACTGTTTTTT.